The 15 T cell receptor beta chains below all came from one sample that was sequenced in a study of blood T cells in healthy people across ages (dated by TCRdb to the mid-2010s). Library generation was performed with 5' RACE. The sequencing machine was an Illumina HiSeq 2500. A second PCR of roughly 6 to 12 cycles was performed with a sample-barcoded 5' primer and a J-beta primer mix. TCRdb's own reprocessing of the public reads used fastp at Q25 and MiXCR and kept productive beta chains. A single entry per CDR3 protein holds the most common genes and DNA from its merged rows. The sample contains approximately 1.5 million distinct CDR3 sequences, about 35% of them found a single time. The top ten constitute roughly 10% of the sample. Sequenced input: blood. The receptors originated from a woman aged 25 to 45 in good health.

The J gene is TRBJ1-4, the V gene TRBV9, with unresolved D. Germline CDR1 is SGDLS and CDR2 is YYNGEE. V was pared by 4 bases and J by 3 bases, with 13 bases between. This CDR3 is built from 15 residues. In DNA, the CDR3 is TGTGCCAGCAGCCACTTGGGCGGGTCTAATGAAAAACTGTTTTTT. Its protein is CASSHLGGSNEKLFF.

A note on this clonotype: A much bigger clone sits one base away, suggesting this may be a read error. The chain combines TRBV12-3 or TRBV12-4 with TRBJ2-4, with D uncertain. The end of the DNA fits TRBJ2-5 better, so the J call may be wrong. The CDR3 consists of 14 residues. The CDR3 nucleotides are TGTGCCGGCAGTCTAAATTTGGCCTTAGAGACCCAGTACTTC. It translates to CAGSLNLALETQYF.

The table lists this clonotype with a few counts. The chain employs TRBV20-1 and TRBJ2-5; 10 bases are a match to TRBD2. Looked up from germline, CDR1 is DFQATT and CDR2 is SNEGSKA (reference sequence). The CDR3 totals 16 residues. J gave up 0 bases and V 1 base, and 5 bases lay outside the gene matches. The CDR3 region has the DNA TGCAGTGCTAGAGTCGCGACTAGCGGGTACCAAGAGACCCAGTACTTC. Encoded protein: CSARVATSGYQETQYF.

CDR3 loop: CASSLAGSHYGYTF. The DNA of the CDR3 is TGTGCCAGCAGCTTGGCGGGCAGTCACTATGGCTACACCTTC. J is TRBJ1-2 and V is TRBV5-8; the D is unclear. V was shortened by 0 bases and J by 3 bases, with 9 bases between the two germline ends. This CDR3 region has 14 residues. Germline V gene sequence: CDR1 SGHTS, CDR2 YDEGEE. The full variable domain, with the rest looked up from reference TRBV5-8 and TRBJ1-2, is EAGVTQSPTHLIKTRGQQATLRCSPISGHTSVYWYQQALGLGLQFLLWYDEGEERNRGNFPPRFSGRQFPNYSSELNVNALELEDSALYLCASSLAGSHYGYTFGSGTRLTVV.

This rearrangement joins TRBV20-1 to TRBJ2-7, with 7 bases aligning to TRBD2. V dropped 1 base and J dropped 1; count of bases not matched to a gene: 10. The CDR3 spans 16 residues. Per germline, CDR1 DFQATT and CDR2 SNEGSKA (reference sequence). The CDR3 spells CSARALAGETSYEQYF. DNA for the CDR3: TGCAGTGCTAGAGCATTGGCGGGAGAGACGTCCTACGAGCAGTACTTC.

This clonotype was seen a few times. The chain has TRBV18 and TRBJ1-1; D possibly corresponds to TRBD1 (5 bases). With 3 bases removed from V and 1 base from J, the gap between germline ends came to 12 bases. This CDR3 is 15 amino acids long. CDR1 KGHSH and CDR2 LQKENI come from the germline V gene. CDR3 protein: CASSPRTQGNTEAFF. The DNA for the CDR3 is TGTGCCAGCTCACCGAGAACTCAGGGGAACACTGAAGCTTTCTTT.

This clonotype was counted a few times. The chain recombines TRBV12-3 or TRBV12-4 with TRBJ1-5; D call uncertain. The CDR3 runs to 13 residues. Trimming took 4 bases from V and 7 from J, leaving 11 bases between them. CDR3 residues: CASSYSEEQPQHF. CDR3 nucleotides: TGTGCCAGCAGTTACAGCGAGGAACAGCCCCAGCATTTT.

Only a few counts were recorded for this clonotype. The chain combines TRBV7-2 with TRBJ1-2, with D uncertain. This CDR3 comprises 13 residues. Germline V gene lookup returns CDR1 SGHTA and CDR2 FQGNSA. V shed 5 bases and J shed 7 bases, with 14 bases lying between them. In nucleotides, the CDR3 is TGTGCCAGCAGCCCTGGGAGGATGGGTGGCTACACCTTC. This translates into CASSPGRMGGYTF.

The chain combines TRBV10-2 with TRBJ2-1; 7 bases map to TRBD2. With 1 base clipped from V and 13 bases from J, the junction kept 7 bases outside the gene matches. From germline, CDR1 is WSHSY and CDR2 SAAADI. There are 13 residues in the CDR3. CDR3 bases: TGCGCCAGCAGTGAGTTGTTAGCGGGTCCCCAGTTCTTC. Its protein is CASSELLAGPQFF.

V usage is TRBV3-1 and J usage is TRBJ1-4; the D gene is possibly TRBD1 (6 bases). Germline CDR1 LGHDT, CDR2 YNNKEL (reference sequence). The CDR3 loop spans 18 amino acids. V gave up 1 base and J gave up 0 bases, with 15 bases separating them. The CDR3 DNA reads TGTGCCAGCAGCCAAGTAGTACGGGGGGCTGCAACTAATGAAAAACTGTTTTTT. Translating gives CASSQVVRGAATNEKLFF.

The chain employs TRBV27 and TRBJ1-2; D is perhaps TRBD1 (5 bases). V dropped 5 bases and J dropped 4 bases, with 20 bases sitting between them. Germline CDR1 and CDR2: MNHEY and SMNVEV (reference sequence). CDR3 length: 16 amino acids. The CDR3 here is CASSPRATDPSYGYTF. CDR3 DNA: TGTGCCAGCAGTCCACGCGCGACAGATCCTAGCTATGGCTACACCTTC.

Of note for this clonotype: At one of its ends the junction is not consistent with the germline gene, which may arise from a read error. The V call is TRBV15, the J call TRBJ2-5; no firm D call. The V gene's germline CDR1 is LNHNV and CDR2 YYDKDF (reference sequence). The CDR3 is 13 residues long. The CDR3 sequence is CATSRDSQETPYF. CDR3 coding DNA: TGTGCCACCAGTAGAGATTCCCAAGAGACCCCGTACTTC.

The rearrangement joins TRBV9 to TRBJ1-2, with a tentative D call TRBD1 (6 bases). V lost 1 base to trimming and J lost 5 bases, with 18 bases between them. The CDR3 is 16 residues long. Germline lookup yields CDR1 SGDLS and CDR2 YYNGEE. DNA of the CDR3: TGTGCCAGCAGCGTATCCCCGCAGGGGCGGTTATATGGCTACACCTTC. Translation: CASSVSPQGRLYGYTF.

About this clonotype itself: The junction departs from germline at one end; a sequencing error may be responsible. The genes are TRBV20-1 and TRBJ2-4; D is possibly TRBD1 or TRBD2 (6 bases each). The V gene's germline CDR1 is DFQATT and CDR2 SNEGSKA (reference sequence). The CDR3 loop spans 15 amino acids. The CDR3 loop reads CSASPGGLSSNVQYF. The CDR3, as DNA: TGCAGTGCTAGTCCCGGGGGCTTATCATCAAACGTTCAGTACTTC.

This clonotype was seen a few times. The genes are TRBV5-1 and TRBJ2-1; 9 bases agree with TRBD1. The germline V gene encodes CDR1 SGHRS and CDR2 YFSETQ. The CDR3 runs to 18 residues. The V segment lost 4 bases and the J segment 4 bases; nucleotides outside the gene matches: 15. The CDR3 nucleotides read TGCGCCAGCAGCCCACCCCAAATAGGACAGGGGACTTACAATGAGCAGTTCTTC. Amino acids: CASSPPQIGQGTYNEQFF.